The 11 T cell receptor beta chains reported below all come from one sample, sequenced in a study of cytotoxic CD8 clonotypes in ibrutinib-treated CLL. Clones were read by immunoSEQ multiplex PCR, and TCRdb kept only the in-frame ones, dropping some. The sample carries tens of thousands of clones, 86% recorded once. The starting material was PBMCs, obtained before ibrutinib treatment. The receptors were sampled from a human donor with chronic lymphocytic leukemia.

Here the CDR3 DNA reads TGTGCCAGCAGTGGATTTGGGGCCCCCAATCAGCCCCAGCATTTT. Translation: CASSGFGAPNQPQHF. V gene TRBV2 combines with J gene TRBJ1-5, with D perhaps matching TRBD1 (5 bases). Germline loops: CDR1 SNHLY, CDR2 FYNNEI. The CDR3 covers 15 residues. V lost 4 bases to trimming and J lost 3 bases, with 13 bases between them.

This rearrangement joins TRBV5-1 to TRBJ2-6; D possibly uses TRBD1 or TRBD2 (6 bases each). Trimming took 4 bases from V and 4 from J, leaving 12 bases between them. The CDR3 contains 15 residues. Germline V CDR1 and CDR2: SGHRS, YFSETQ. The CDR3 loop is CASSGGGRGANVLTF. The CDR3 DNA is TGCGCCAGCAGCGGAGGGGGTAGAGGGGCCAACGTCCTGACTTTC.

The genes are TRBV27 and TRBJ1-1, with TRBD1 identical over 7 bases. Germline V gene sequence: CDR1 MNHEY, CDR2 SMNVEV (reference sequence). Trimming cost V 6 bases and J 0 bases; bases outside gene matches: 7. This CDR3 comprises 15 residues. The chain's CDR3 is CASRTGVGMNTEAFF. Here the CDR3 DNA reads TGTGCCAGCAGAACAGGGGTCGGGATGAACACTGAAGCTTTCTTT.

The rearrangement links TRBV21-1 to TRBJ2-3; the listed D gene, TRBD1, was not tested against the DNA. TRBV21-1 is a known pseudogene. CDR3 size: 14 residues. CDR3 in amino acids: CARPWGPCKDTQYF. CDR3 sequence (DNA): TGTGCCAGGCCATGGGGGCCCTGTAAAGATACGCAGTATTTT.

This chain connects TRBV4-3 to TRBJ2-5; 8 positions match TRBD1. CDR1 is LGHNA and CDR2 is YSLEER in the germline V gene. The J segment lost 1 base and the V segment lost 1 base, leaving 2 bases of the junction unmatched. This CDR3 is 15 amino acids long. The CDR3 nucleotides are TGCGCCAGCAGCCAAGGGGACAGGTCCCAAGAGACCCAGTACTTC. Its protein is CASSQGDRSQETQYF.

V gene TRBV6-5 combines with J gene TRBJ1-1; no firm D call. Germline loops: CDR1 MNHEY, CDR2 SVGAGI. The V end lost 0 bases, the J end lost 7 bases, and 9 bases lay between the germline ends. This CDR3 contains 13 residues. As DNA, the CDR3 is TGTGCCAGCAGTTACTCACTACGGAGTGAAGCTTTCTTT. Protein product: CASSYSLRSEAFF.

The rearrangement uses TRBV30 and TRBJ2-5; D tentatively fits TRBD1 or TRBD2 (5 bases each). Germline lookup yields CDR1 GTSNPN and CDR2 SVGIG (reference sequence). The CDR3 runs to 16 residues. V lost 5 bases to trimming and J lost 5 bases, with 24 bases between them. CDR3 in DNA: TGTGCCTGGGTGTCGGCTAGCATTAAATCAGGGGAGACCCAGTACTTC. Its translation: CAWVSASIKSGETQYF.

The chain links TRBV30 to TRBJ1-2, with D possibly being TRBD1 (5 bases). This CDR3 is built from 15 residues. Trimming took 1 base from V and 7 from J, leaving 19 bases between them. CDR1 GTSNPN and CDR2 SVGIG come from the germline V gene (reference sequence). The CDR3 is CAWSEALTGGGGYTF. The CDR3 coding sequence is TGTGCCTGGAGTGAAGCCCTGACGGGGGGAGGTGGCTACACCTTC. The variable domain in full, with the rest retrieved from reference TRBV30 and TRBJ1-2, is SQTIHQWPATLVQPVGSPLSLECTVEGTSNPNLYWYRQAAGRGLQLLFYSVGIGQISSEVPQNLSASRPQDRQFILSSKKLLLSDSGFYLCAWSEALTGGGGYTFGSGTRLTVV.

The rearrangement links TRBV18 to TRBJ2-2; 7 bases align to TRBD2. The germline gives CDR1 KGHSH, CDR2 LQKENI. V trimming: 3 bases; J trimming: 4 bases; junction bases outside the gene matches: 8. This CDR3 is 16 amino acids long. CDR3 sequence (DNA): TGTGCCAGCTCACCTGGGAGCGGGACCCTCACCGGGGAGCTGTTTTTT. This sequence encodes CASSPGSGTLTGELFF.

The chain couples TRBV4-2 to TRBJ1-4; the match to TRBD1 covers 8 bases. The V gene end was trimmed by 3 bases and the J gene end by 8 bases; junction bases not matched to a gene: 11. This CDR3 contains 16 residues. The V gene's germline CDR1 is LGHNA and CDR2 YNFKEQ. DNA for the CDR3: TGTGCCAGCAGCCATCGTCCCGGACAGGGCCCCGAAAAACTGTTTTTT. Its protein product is CASSHRPGQGPEKLFF.

The J gene is TRBJ1-3, the V gene TRBV13; D not resolved. V lost 5 bases, J lost 5 bases, and 10 bases lay in between. The length of the CDR3 is 13 residues. Germline CDR1 reads PRHDT; CDR2 reads FYEKMQ (reference sequence). The CDR3 DNA sequence: TGTGCCAGCAGCCACAACCAACGAAACACCATATATTTT. This codes for CASSHNQRNTIYF.